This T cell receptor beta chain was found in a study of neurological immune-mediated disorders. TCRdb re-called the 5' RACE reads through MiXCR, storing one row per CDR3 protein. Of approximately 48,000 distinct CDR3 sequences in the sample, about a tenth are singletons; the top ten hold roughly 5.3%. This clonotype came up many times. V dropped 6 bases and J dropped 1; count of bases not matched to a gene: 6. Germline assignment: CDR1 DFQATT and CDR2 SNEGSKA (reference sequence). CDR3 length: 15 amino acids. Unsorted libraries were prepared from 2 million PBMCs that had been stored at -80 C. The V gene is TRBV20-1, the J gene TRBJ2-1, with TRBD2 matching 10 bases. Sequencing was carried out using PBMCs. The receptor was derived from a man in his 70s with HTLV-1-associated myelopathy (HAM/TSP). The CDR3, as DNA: TGCAGTGCCTTAGCGGGAGGCCTATCCTACAATGAGCAGTTCTTC. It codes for CSALAGGLSYNEQFF.